This TCR beta chain was identified during a study of T cell changes during pregnancy in multiple sclerosis. Repertoires were generated with immunoSEQ multiplex PCR, while TCRdb's copy carries only in-frame clones and drops some. The table shows 61,000 or so clones, with 80% to 95% occurring only once. Sequences were derived from CD4+ T cells from peripheral blood mononuclear cells, sampled before pregnancy. The clonotype was recovered from a female donor with multiple sclerosis, enrolled in a pregnancy study.

The CDR3 region has the DNA TGTGCCAGCAGTAGGACTAGCGGGAGTTGGTACAATGAGCAGTTCTTC. Its protein product is CASSRTSGSWYNEQFF. This chain connects TRBV5-4 to TRBJ2-1; 13 bases align to TRBD2. After removal of 5 bases from V and 4 bases from J, the junction contained 6 bases not matched to a gene. The CDR3 totals 16 residues. CDR1 and CDR2 (germline): SGHNT, YYREEE (reference sequence).